This T cell receptor (beta chain) derives from a study of shared clonotypes between healthy human individuals (dated by TCRdb to between 2020 and 2021). In terms of the full investigation: A couple of women and a few men aged 18 to 49 years were included in the cohort. To estimate repertoire size and how much clonotypes are shared between individuals, the study performed deep sequencing of blood TCR repertoires from a handful of healthy adults. Each donor's leukapheresis produced roughly between about 0.85 and 10 billion PBMCs. To increase sequencing depth and limit assay-specific biases, different laboratories used diverse techniques to prepare libraries and sequence TCR repertoires.

This clone was counted once. The antigen it binds to is not known. No base quality values were provided; no much bigger clone lies one nucleotide off. Overall results and qualifications from the work: Sampling was restricted to blood, and TCR repertoires in tissue are likely to differ from TCR repertoires in blood. Because the study included a small number of donors, the genetic and exposure-history diversity represented was limited. Pairwise subsampling led to the expectation that sequencing depth would affect the degree of clonotype sharing among donors.

The donors were healthy, HIV-negative adults who had no recently reported acute infections or vaccinations. Every donor was a Caucasian adult residing in Nashville, Tennessee, USA. For unsorted samples, about 87 million PBMCs were counted, and genomic DNA was extracted using the QIAamp DNA Blood Mini kit. Blood was collected by leukapheresis, and PBMCs were isolated by Ficoll-Histopaque density gradient centrifugation and then cryopreserved in liquid nitrogen vapor phase. The CDR3 runs 12 residues from the cysteine to the phenylalanine. CDR3 DNA only is kept here, 36 bases in frame from base 1. Sequences SNHLY (CDR1) and FYNNEI (CDR2) are obtained from the germline V gene. V drops 5 bases and J drops 8 bases, leaving 9 bases in between. Using the deep immunoSEQ assay, TCR CDR3 regions were amplified from genomic DNA by multiplex PCR. For each cell subset, the extracted genomic DNA was distributed evenly across all wells of several immunoSEQ 96-well plates, and each plate served as one replicate. For unsorted PBMC, around 0.3 ug genomic DNA, equal to tens of thousands of T cell genomes, was loaded into each replicate PCR. Genomic DNA from unsorted PBMC was sequenced over ten immunoSEQ deep assay plates. Purified libraries were quantified with a Qubit 3.0 fluorometer, sized on a Bioanalyzer 2100, and re-quantified with the KAPA Library Quantification kit. A separate single-read 150-cycle Illumina NextSeq 550 flow cell was used to sequence each immunoSEQ 96-well plate. The authors' pipeline ran thus. Because only junctional sequences without quality scores were contained in the immunoSEQ output, filtering matching that applied to full-length reads could not be performed. Sequences were annotated with PyIR, a Python wrapper for IgBLAST v1.9, using IMGT germline references to assign V/J genes and CDR3. Reads were filtered out if the reads had weak V/J assignments (E-value above 1e-6), no CDR3, stop codons, out-of-frame junctions, or ambiguous translated residues. V3J clonotypes were defined as sequences sharing the same inferred V gene, J gene, and CDR3 amino acid sequence. Percentage overlap between repertoires was computed as shared unique clonotypes divided by the size of the smaller repertoire. Repertoire richness was assessed with RTK rarefaction, the Chao1 estimator, and Recon v2.1 estimates of unobserved clonotypes. In its TCRdb copy, this immuneACCESS table keeps in-frame sequences only and misses some clones. Where compared with another copy, unresolved V genes explain less than half of these, and the others have no known cause. The V and J calls and clone size were taken over from that table, and D and trimming were inferred from the DNA. The sample includes about 490,000 clones, with around 73% observed a single time. The ten largest clones capture around 11% of the sample.

Sequenced: PBMCs. This clonotype was sampled from a woman aged 40 to 49 in good health. Some clones in this sample may be carry-over from other donors' samples. The chain is assembled from TRBV2 and TRBJ1-4, with an unclear D gene assignment. CDR3 loop: CASSTVTEKLFF. Here is the DNA: TGTGCCAGCAGTACAGTAACGGAAAAACTGTTTTTT.